The entry below gives a single TCR beta chain sequence along with its context. The data belong to a study of cytomegalovirus exposure and HLA in healthy donors. Primers for the PCR totalled 60 Vbeta and 13 Jbeta. Profiled with immunoSEQ multiplex PCR; TCRdb holds only in-frame clones, not every one. The sample has some 150,000 clones, roughly 80% seen once. CDR1 is SGHVS and CDR2 is FQNEAQ in the germline V gene. Trimming removed 7 bases from V and 1 base from J, with 20 bases in between. CDR3 length equals 16 residues. The J gene is TRBJ2-7, the V gene TRBV7-8, with D unclear. The sample was PBMCs. The source is a woman aged 35 to 49 in good health and CMV-seronegative. For the CDR3, the DNA is TGTGCCAGCACCCGCTCTGCGCTCAGAGGATCCTACGAGCAGTACTTC. Translated, it gives CASTRSALRGSYEQYF.